This passage covers 24 T cell receptor beta chains from one sample sequenced in a study of read filtering for tumor transcriptome and immune sequencing. The library was built from 400 ng RNA with molecular barcoded adaptors for alpha/delta and beta/gamma chains. TCRdb called the reads again in MiXCR, with one record for every CDR3 protein. The data contain 100,000 to 150,000 distinct CDR3 sequences, under 15% of them singletons. The material sequenced was a population of CD138-negative cells sorted from bone marrow. The origin of the receptors is a donor aged 40 or over with multiple myeloma.

In this sample, this clonotype turned up many times. The chain employs TRBV20-1 and TRBJ2-1, with D possibly called TRBD1 or TRBD2 (5 bases each). This CDR3 comprises 14 residues. The germline V and J ends were trimmed by 3 bases and 0 bases, with 9 bases remaining between them. Germline V CDR1 and CDR2: DFQATT, SNEGSKA (reference sequence). In DNA form, the CDR3 reads TGCAGTGCTAGTAGGGACGGCTCCTACAATGAGCAGTTCTTC. Translated, it gives CSASRDGSYNEQFF.

This clonotype was detected a few times. Compared with germline, one end of the junction differs, possibly owing to a read error. The chain combines TRBV30 with TRBJ2-7; D is possibly TRBD2 (5 bases). The CDR3 contains 14 residues. Germline lookup yields CDR1 GTSNPN and CDR2 SVGIG (reference sequence). Here the CDR3 DNA reads TGTGCCTGGAGTCAGGCAGGAGGATCCTCCGAGCAGTACTTC. Translated: CAWSQAGGSSEQYF.

In the case of this clonotype: The junction and the germline gene differ at one end; a read error may be behind it. V is TRBV14 and J is TRBJ2-3, with a possible D match to TRBD1 (5 bases). CDR3 length: 15 residues. Germline assignment: CDR1 SGHDN and CDR2 FVKESK. CDR3 DNA sequence: TGTGCCAGCAGCCAAGTCGACAGCTACACAGATATGCAGTATTTT. Translating gives CASSQVDSYTDMQYF.

The sample holds many counts of this clonotype. This chain uses TRBV20-1 with TRBJ2-1; 9 nucleotides line up with TRBD2. Germline values: CDR1 DFQATT, CDR2 SNEGSKA (reference sequence). The CDR3 runs 13 residues. Trimming took 6 bases from V and 10 from J; bases not matched to a gene: 10. Here the CDR3 reads CSAGSGSLVEQFF. CDR3 DNA sequence: TGCAGTGCGGGTAGCGGGAGTCTCGTGGAGCAGTTCTTC.

The sample holds many counts of this clonotype. J is TRBJ1-5 and V is TRBV10-3; 7 nucleotides match TRBD1. The CDR3 has 14 amino acids. Germline CDR1 ENHRY, CDR2 SYGVKD. V was clipped by 3 bases and J by 6 bases; unmatched bases: 5. The DNA of the CDR3 is TGTGCCATCAGTGAAGACAGGGTGATTCAGCCCCAGCATTTT. It codes for CAISEDRVIQPQHF.

This clonotype has at least ten counts. CDR3 sequence: CSARGQGVYETQYF. The DNA for the CDR3 is TGCAGTGCTCGGGGACAGGGGGTATATGAGACCCAGTACTTC. The chain employs TRBV20-1 and TRBJ2-5; 11 nucleotides line up with TRBD1. The CDR3 has 14 amino acids. The V segment lost 5 bases and the J segment 5 bases; nucleotides outside the gene matches: 7. Looked up from germline, CDR1 is DFQATT and CDR2 is SNEGSKA (reference sequence).

This clonotype has at least ten counts. The chain recombines TRBV7-8 with TRBJ1-4, with D perhaps TRBD1 (5 bases). V was shortened by 1 base and J by 8 bases, with 14 bases between the two germline ends. The germline V gene encodes CDR1 SGHVS and CDR2 FQNEAQ. This CDR3 is built from 15 residues. The CDR3 coding sequence is TGTGCCAGCAGCTTAGTTCCAGGGTATTTCGAAAAACTGTTTTTT. This gives the protein CASSLVPGYFEKLFF.

This clonotype was seen at least ten times. The J gene is TRBJ1-1, the V gene TRBV6-5; the D is unclear. CDR3 length: 13 residues. Germline V gene sequence: CDR1 MNHEY, CDR2 SVGAGI. Between the trimmed V and J ends, which lost 3 bases and 2 bases, there was a span of 7 bases. CDR3 coding DNA: TGTGCCAGCAGTTATTGGGATAACACTGAAGCTTTCTTT. Translation: CASSYWDNTEAFF.

Concerning this clonotype: It may be a read error: a sequence one base away is much more abundant. This CDR3 is missing its conserved last phenylalanine or tryptophan, likely due to a read error. V is TRBV5-1 and J is TRBJ2-7, with D perhaps TRBD1 or TRBD2 (7 bases each). Germline V lookup: CDR1 SGHRS, CDR2 YFSETQ. This CDR3 has 14 amino acids. V lost 4 bases and J 2 bases, leaving 13 bases between the germline ends. The CDR3 spells CASSASGTAYEQYS. The CDR3 nucleotides read TGCGCCAGCAGCGCGAGCGGGACAGCCTACGAGCAGTACTCC.

This clonotype was observed many times. This chain links TRBV10-3 with TRBJ2-1, with D tentatively TRBD1 or TRBD2 (5 bases each). The germline V gene has CDR1 ENHRY and CDR2 SYGVKD. This CDR3 contains 14 residues. V was trimmed by 4 bases and J by 4 bases, leaving 11 bases between them. CDR3 residues: CAISVGTDYNEQFF. In DNA, the CDR3 is TGTGCCATCAGTGTAGGGACGGATTACAATGAGCAGTTCTTC.

This clonotype was seen repeatedly, ten times or more. The V and J genes are TRBV10-3 and TRBJ2-3; D unresolved. From germline, CDR1 is ENHRY and CDR2 SYGVKD. The CDR3 length is 16 residues. Trimming took 3 bases from V and 0 from J, leaving 13 bases between them. The CDR3 DNA reads TGTGCCATCAGTGAAGAGATTGCTACTAGCACAGATACGCAGTATTTT. Its protein product is CAISEEIATSTDTQYF.

This clonotype was recorded many times. The chain recombines TRBV29-1 with TRBJ1-3, with no clear D. V was trimmed by 3 bases and J by 1 base, leaving 10 bases between them. From germline, CDR1 is SQVTM and CDR2 ANQGSEA. The CDR3 is 14 amino acids. The CDR3 region is CSVDGPGSGNTIYF. The CDR3 region has the DNA TGCAGCGTTGATGGCCCCGGGTCTGGAAACACCATATATTTT.

The table lists this clonotype with many counts. This rearrangement joins TRBV3-1 to TRBJ1-6, with no clear D. Per the germline V gene, CDR1 is LGHDT and CDR2 is YNNKEL (reference sequence). V shed 4 bases and J shed 8 bases, with 9 bases lying between them. This CDR3 is built from 13 residues. CDR3 nucleotides: TGTGCCAGCAGCCGGGTCCATTATTCACCCCTCCACTTT. Translated: CASSRVHYSPLHF.

This chain links TRBV10-3 with TRBJ2-3; TRBD2 agrees at 7 bases. The CDR3 length is 12 residues. Germline CDR1 reads ENHRY; CDR2 reads SYGVKD. Trimming took 8 bases from V and 1 from J; bases not matched to a gene: 0. The CDR3 nucleotides read TGTGCCATCCGGGAGGGCACAGATACGCAGTATTTT. It codes for CAIREGTDTQYF.

This clonotype was seen ten or more times. The rearrangement joins TRBV25-1 to TRBJ1-4; tentatively, D is TRBD1 (6 bases). In germline, CDR1 is MGHDK, CDR2 SYGVNS. The CDR3 sequence is 12 residues long. The V and J ends lost 8 bases and 6 bases respectively, with 10 bases between them. The CDR3 sequence is CASQGWDEKLFF. The CDR3 nucleotides are TGTGCCAGCCAGGGGTGGGATGAAAAACTGTTTTTT.

This clonotype was counted ten times or more. The rearrangement links TRBV20-1 to TRBJ2-4, with D tentatively TRBD2 (6 bases). CDR1 is DFQATT, CDR2 SNEGSKA, per germline (reference sequence). Trimming pared 5 bases from V and 0 bases from J, leaving 14 bases between. CDR3 size: 15 residues. The chain's CDR3 is CSAEGLLPAKNIQYF. The DNA of the CDR3 is TGCAGTGCTGAGGGACTTCTCCCAGCCAAAAACATTCAGTACTTC.

This clonotype was detected many times. The rearrangement links TRBV7-9 to TRBJ2-1; TRBD2 is a possible D gene (5 bases). The CDR3 spans 18 residues. Germline CDR1 SEHNR, CDR2 FQNEAQ (reference sequence). V was trimmed by 6 bases and J by 0 bases, leaving 21 bases between them. This chain's CDR3 is CASSIDISAFSSYNEQFF. The CDR3 DNA sequence: TGTGCCAGCAGTATCGACATTAGCGCGTTCAGCTCCTACAATGAGCAGTTCTTC. The complete variable domain, with remaining parts taken from reference TRBV7-9 and TRBJ2-1, reads DTGVSQNPRHKITKRGQNVTFRCDPISEHNRLYWYRQTLGQGPEFLTYFQNEAQLEKSRLLSDRFSAERPKGSFSTLEIQRTEQGDSAMYLCASSIDISAFSSYNEQFFGPGTRLTVL.

Regarding this clonotype: Sequence at one end of the junction differs from germline and may be a read error. The gene calls are TRBV5-1 and TRBJ2-7; 11 bases fit TRBD2. The CDR3 totals 17 residues. The V gene's germline CDR1 is SGHRS and CDR2 YFSETQ. CDR3 region: CASSSELAGANPYVQYF. The CDR3 DNA reads TGCGCCAGCAGCTCCGAACTAGCGGGAGCGAACCCCTACGTGCAGTACTTC.

This clonotype was found many times. One end of the junction is discordant with germline, which a read error may explain. This chain connects TRBV6-5 to TRBJ2-1; D is perhaps TRBD2 (6 bases). From germline, CDR1 is MNHEY and CDR2 SVGAGI. CDR3 length: 13 amino acids. CDR3 loop: CASSFRGNNEQFF. Here the CDR3 DNA reads TGCGCCAGCAGTTTTCGGGGGAACAATGAGCAGTTCTTC.

The table lists this clonotype with many counts. The genes are TRBV19 and TRBJ2-3; a weak D match, TRBD1 (5 bases). From germline, CDR1 is LNHDA and CDR2 SQIVND (reference sequence). This CDR3 comprises 15 residues. Trimming removed 5 bases from V and 1 base from J, with 13 bases in between. The CDR3 coding sequence is TGTGCCAGTAGTCCCTCCCCAGGGCGCACAGATACGCAGTATTTT. Protein sequence: CASSPSPGRTDTQYF.

The J gene is TRBJ2-5, the V gene TRBV29-1; 10 bases map to TRBD2. Looked up from germline, CDR1 is SQVTM and CDR2 is ANQGSEA. The CDR3 is 13 residues long. V lost 5 bases and J lost 9; bases outside the gene matches: 9. CDR3 nucleotides: TGCAGCGTTCTAGCGGGAGTCAGTAAGTCCCAGTACTTC. It yields the protein CSVLAGVSKSQYF.

In the case of this clonotype: A read error is possible here, since a much larger clone lies one base away. This sequence joins TRBV5-5 and TRBJ1-1; 8 bases fit TRBD1. This CDR3 has 17 amino acids. Unmatched junction bases numbered 7, after V lost 0 bases and J lost 0 bases. Germline CDR1 SGHKS, CDR2 YYEKEE (reference sequence). This CDR3 reads CASSLDWDRPMNTEAFF. Here the CDR3 DNA reads TGTGCCAGCAGCTTGGATTGGGACAGGCCCATGAACACTGAAGCTTTCTTT.

This clonotype was detected ten times or more. The chain recombines TRBV13 with TRBJ2-1; TRBD2 matches 7 bases. CDR1 is PRHDT, CDR2 FYEKMQ, per germline (reference sequence). V lost 5 bases to trimming and J lost 4 bases; unmatched junction nucleotides: 8. This CDR3 has 15 residues. The CDR3 DNA reads as TGTGCCAGCAGCCTCGGACTAGAGATATACAATGAGCAGTTCTTC. Translated, it gives CASSLGLEIYNEQFF.

This clonotype was found many times. The J gene is TRBJ2-5, the V gene TRBV20-1, with D tentatively TRBD1 or TRBD2 (6 bases each). Germline V gene data show CDR1 as DFQATT and CDR2 as SNEGSKA (reference sequence). Trimming pared 5 bases from V and 0 bases from J, leaving 13 bases between. This CDR3 spans 14 amino acids. Here the CDR3 reads CSAGGGTNQETQYF. The CDR3 DNA follows: TGCAGTGCTGGAGGGGGGACAAACCAAGAGACCCAGTACTTC.